A selection of T cell receptor beta chains follows, all from one sample in a study of control samples from healthy donors and cancer patients. Assay used: immunoSEQ multiplex PCR; TCRdb lists only in-frame clones, some missing. Of 130,000 to 150,000 clones listed, around 94% are singletons. The sequenced sample was PBMCs. Every receptor here comes from a man aged 55 to 69 with colorectal cancer. Both conserved end residues are part of each CDR3. A D gene is named only where the DNA matches it firmly. Expanded clones are given a class, and other clones once, few, many or no size at all.

J gene: TRBJ2-7; V gene: TRBV19; clone size: -; D gene: TRBD1; CDR3 protein: CASSTWTGPYEQYF; CDR3 DNA: TGTGCCAGTAGTACGTGGACAGGGCCCTACGAGCAGTACTTC
J gene: TRBJ1-1; V gene: TRBV11-3; clone size: -; D gene: -; CDR3 protein: CASSLGRGLVTEAFF; CDR3 DNA: TGTGCCAGCAGCTTAGGGCGGGGGCTGGTCACTGAAGCTTTCTTT
J gene: TRBJ1-4; V gene: TRBV5-6; clone size: -; D gene: TRBD1; CDR3 protein: CASSATGMGEKLFF; CDR3 DNA: TGTGCCAGCAGCGCGACAGGGATGGGTGAAAAACTGTTTTTT
J gene: TRBJ1-5; V gene: TRBV21-1; clone size: -; D gene: -; CDR3 protein: CASSKCCEDLSNQPQHF; CDR3 DNA: TGTGCCAGCAGCAAATGTTGCGAAGACCTTAGCAATCAGCCCCAGCATTTT
J gene: TRBJ2-7; V gene: TRBV5-5; clone size: -; D gene: -; CDR3 protein: CASSLDGPSYEQYF; CDR3 DNA: TGTGCCAGCAGCCTAGATGGGCCCAGCTACGAGCAGTACTTC
J gene: TRBJ1-4; V gene: TRBV28; clone size: few; D gene: -; CDR3 protein: CASSPGTAEHEKLFF; CDR3 DNA: TGTGCCAGCAGTCCCGGGACGGCTGAACATGAAAAACTGTTTTTT
J gene: TRBJ2-3; V gene: TRBV4-2; clone size: -; D gene: TRBD2; CDR3 protein: CASSRLGLAGGVSTDTQYF; CDR3 DNA: TGTGCCAGCAGCCGCTTGGGACTAGCGGGGGGGGTTAGCACAGATACGCAGTATTTT
J gene: TRBJ2-5; V gene: TRBV9; clone size: -; D gene: -; CDR3 protein: CASSVGGAVETQYF; CDR3 DNA: TGTGCCAGCAGCGTAGGGGGGGCCGTGGAGACCCAGTACTTC
J gene: TRBJ2-1; V gene: TRBV2; clone size: few; D gene: -; CDR3 protein: CASREGTYNEQFF; CDR3 DNA: TGTGCCAGCAGAGAAGGGACTTACAATGAGCAGTTCTTC
J gene: TRBJ1-2; V gene: TRBV24-1; clone size: -; D gene: -; CDR3 protein: CATSEFGGSGYTF; CDR3 DNA: TGTGCCACCAGTGAGTTCGGGGGCTCAGGCTACACCTTC
J gene: TRBJ2-5; V gene: TRBV6-5; clone size: -; D gene: -; CDR3 protein: CASSSEQEETQYF; CDR3 DNA: TGTGCCAGCAGTTCCGAACAGGAAGAGACCCAGTACTTC
J gene: TRBJ1-4; V gene: TRBV4-3; clone size: once; D gene: TRBD1; CDR3 protein: CASSQDGTDNEKLFF; CDR3 DNA: TGCGCCAGCAGCCAAGACGGGACAGATAATGAAAAACTGTTTTTT
J gene: TRBJ1-2; V gene: TRBV7-8; clone size: -; D gene: -; CDR3 protein: CASSLGGGGPYGYTF; CDR3 DNA: TGTGCCAGCAGCTTAGGTGGCGGGGGGCCCTATGGCTACACCTTC
J gene: TRBJ2-1; V gene: TRBV7-7; clone size: -; D gene: TRBD1; CDR3 protein: CASSSQGAGEQFF; CDR3 DNA: TGTGCCAGCAGCTCACAGGGGGCAGGTGAGCAGTTCTTC
J gene: TRBJ1-4; V gene: TRBV5-1; clone size: few; D gene: -; CDR3 protein: CASRIQGNGEKLFF; CDR3 DNA: TGCGCCAGCAGGATCCAGGGGAACGGCGAAAAACTGTTTTTT
J gene: TRBJ2-7; V gene: TRBV7-2; clone size: -; D gene: TRBD2; CDR3 protein: CASSLGIRGGVLHEQYF; CDR3 DNA: TGTGCCAGCAGCTTAGGAATACGCGGGGGGGTCTTGCACGAGCAGTACTTC
J gene: TRBJ2-4; V gene: TRBV18; clone size: -; D gene: -; CDR3 protein: CASSPPGAKNIQYF; CDR3 DNA: TGTGCCAGCTCACCACCCGGAGCCAAAAACATTCAGTACTTC
J gene: TRBJ1-1; V gene: TRBV2; clone size: -; D gene: -; CDR3 protein: CASRRYAAEAFF; CDR3 DNA: TGTGCCAGCAGGAGGTATGCGGCTGAAGCTTTCTTT
J gene: TRBJ1-5; V gene: TRBV2; clone size: -; D gene: -; CDR3 protein: CASSEGLQGNQPQHF; CDR3 DNA: TGTGCCAGCAGTGAAGGTCTACAGGGTAATCAGCCCCAGCATTTT
J gene: TRBJ2-2; V gene: TRBV18; clone size: -; D gene: TRBD2; CDR3 protein: CASSPGLAGPTTGELFF; CDR3 DNA: TGTGCCAGCTCACCGGGACTAGCGGGTCCCACGACCGGGGAGCTGTTTTTT
J gene: TRBJ1-5; V gene: TRBV6-2/TRBV6-3; clone size: -; D gene: -; CDR3 protein: CASSYPTSYSNQPQHF; CDR3 DNA: TGTGCCAGCAGTTACCCAACGAGTTATAGCAATCAGCCCCAGCATTTT
J gene: TRBJ2-1; V gene: TRBV5-1; clone size: -; D gene: TRBD2; CDR3 protein: CASSLASGGVYNEQFF; CDR3 DNA: TGCGCCAGCAGCTTGGCTAGCGGGGGGGTTTACAATGAGCAGTTCTTC
J gene: TRBJ2-7; V gene: TRBV9; clone size: -; D gene: -; CDR3 protein: CASSPQGALYEQYF; CDR3 DNA: TGTGCCAGCAGCCCACAAGGGGCCCTCTACGAGCAGTACTTC
J gene: TRBJ1-6; V gene: TRBV6-5; clone size: -; D gene: -; CDR3 protein: CASSRTDRSPLHF; CDR3 DNA: TGTGCCAGCAGTAGGACGGATCGATCACCCCTCCACTTT
J gene: TRBJ2-2; V gene: TRBV19; clone size: -; D gene: TRBD2; CDR3 protein: CASSIGLQLAGRTGELFF; CDR3 DNA: TGTGCCAGTAGTATAGGTCTTCAACTAGCGGGGCGTACCGGGGAGCTGTTTTTT
J gene: TRBJ2-5; V gene: TRBV21-1; clone size: -; D gene: -; CDR3 protein: CASSKAHGDQETQYF; CDR3 DNA: TGTGCCAGCAGCAAAGCGCATGGAGACCAAGAGACCCAGTACTTC
J gene: TRBJ2-3; V gene: TRBV5-1; clone size: -; D gene: -; CDR3 protein: CASSLDPSEANTQYF; CDR3 DNA: TGCGCCAGCAGCTTGGATCCCTCTGAAGCAAATACGCAGTATTTT
J gene: TRBJ1-1; V gene: TRBV5-6; clone size: -; D gene: -; CDR3 protein: CASSLREYEAFF; CDR3 DNA: TGTGCCAGCAGCTTGAGGGAGTACGAAGCTTTCTTT
J gene: TRBJ2-5; V gene: TRBV10-1; clone size: -; D gene: -; CDR3 protein: CASSETQYF; CDR3 DNA: TGCGCCAGCAGCGAGACCCAGTACTTC
J gene: TRBJ2-3; V gene: TRBV18; clone size: -; D gene: -; CDR3 protein: CASSPPNKAPTDTQYF; CDR3 DNA: TGTGCCAGCTCACCACCCAACAAGGCCCCCACAGATACGCAGTATTTT
J gene: TRBJ2-7; V gene: TRBV29-1; clone size: -; D gene: -; CDR3 protein: CSVAVDPGSLEQYF; CDR3 DNA: TGCAGCGTTGCGGTAGATCCGGGCAGCCTCGAGCAGTACTTC
J gene: TRBJ2-2; V gene: TRBV18; clone size: -; D gene: -; CDR3 protein: CASSPNNQNTGELFF; CDR3 DNA: TGTGCCAGCTCACCCAATAACCAGAACACCGGGGAGCTGTTTTTT
J gene: TRBJ2-5; V gene: TRBV4-1; clone size: -; D gene: TRBD2; CDR3 protein: CASSQATSSGVQETQYF; CDR3 DNA: TGCGCCAGCAGCCAAGCTACGTCTAGCGGGGTCCAAGAGACCCAGTACTTC
J gene: TRBJ2-6; V gene: TRBV29-1; clone size: once; D gene: TRBD1; CDR3 protein: CSARTGSGANVLTF; CDR3 DNA: TGCAGCGCGAGGACAGGCTCTGGGGCCAACGTCCTGACTTTC
J gene: TRBJ2-7; V gene: TRBV6-5; clone size: -; D gene: -; CDR3 protein: CASSYARGYEQYF; CDR3 DNA: TGTGCCAGCAGTTACGCCAGGGGCTACGAGCAGTACTTC
J gene: TRBJ2-2; V gene: TRBV3-1/TRBV3-2; clone size: once; D gene: -; CDR3 protein: CASRSFANTGELFF; CDR3 DNA: TGTGCCAGCAGGTCCTTCGCGAACACCGGGGAGCTGTTTTTT
J gene: TRBJ2-1; V gene: TRBV2; clone size: once; D gene: -; CDR3 protein: CASKANLANEQFF; CDR3 DNA: TGTGCCAGCAAGGCCAATCTAGCGAATGAGCAGTTCTTC
J gene: TRBJ1-3; V gene: TRBV7-8; clone size: -; D gene: TRBD1; CDR3 protein: CASSQDRGAGNTIYF; CDR3 DNA: TGTGCCAGCAGCCAGGACAGGGGGGCAGGAAACACCATATATTTT
J gene: TRBJ2-7; V gene: TRBV19; clone size: -; D gene: TRBD2; CDR3 protein: CASSKGLALEQYF; CDR3 DNA: TGTGCCAGTAGTAAGGGACTAGCACTCGAGCAGTACTTC
J gene: TRBJ2-2; V gene: TRBV6-2/TRBV6-3; clone size: -; D gene: -; CDR3 protein: CASSKTRLNTGELFF; CDR3 DNA: TGTGCCAGCAGTAAGACTCGGTTAAACACCGGGGAGCTGTTTTTT
J gene: TRBJ1-6; V gene: TRBV6-1; clone size: -; D gene: TRBD1; CDR3 protein: CASSETGTGYSPLHF; CDR3 DNA: TGTGCCAGCAGTGAAACAGGGACAGGCTATTCACCCCTCCACTTT
J gene: TRBJ1-3; V gene: TRBV6-5; clone size: -; D gene: -; CDR3 protein: CASRLTGNGGNTIYF; CDR3 DNA: TGTGCCAGCAGATTGACGGGGAACGGTGGAAACACCATATATTTT
J gene: TRBJ1-2; V gene: TRBV2; clone size: -; D gene: TRBD1; CDR3 protein: CASSGNRGGVRGYTF; CDR3 DNA: TGTGCCAGCAGCGGGAACAGGGGGGGCGTTCGCGGCTACACCTTC
J gene: TRBJ1-1; V gene: TRBV19; clone size: -; D gene: -; CDR3 protein: CASSIEGTQGTEAFF; CDR3 DNA: TGTGCCAGTAGTATAGAGGGAACGCAGGGCACTGAAGCTTTCTTT
J gene: TRBJ2-3; V gene: TRBV20-1; clone size: -; D gene: -; CDR3 protein: CSARGGNTQYF; CDR3 DNA: TGCAGTGCTAGAGGGGGGAATACGCAGTATTTT
J gene: TRBJ1-1; V gene: TRBV18; clone size: -; D gene: TRBD1; CDR3 protein: CASSFEGAGNTEAFF; CDR3 DNA: TGTGCCAGCTCATTCGAGGGGGCGGGGAACACTGAAGCTTTCTTT
J gene: TRBJ2-7; V gene: TRBV18; clone size: -; D gene: -; CDR3 protein: CASSPPYREDAYEQYF; CDR3 DNA: TGTGCCAGCTCACCACCATACAGGGAGGACGCATACGAGCAGTACTTC
J gene: TRBJ2-7; V gene: TRBV20-1; clone size: -; D gene: TRBD1; CDR3 protein: CSASRDRGNYEQYF; CDR3 DNA: TGCAGTGCTAGTCGGGACAGGGGGAACTACGAGCAGTACTTC
J gene: TRBJ2-3; V gene: TRBV10-3; clone size: -; D gene: -; CDR3 protein: CAISPGGRTDTQYF; CDR3 DNA: TGTGCCATCAGTCCCGGGGGCCGCACAGATACGCAGTATTTT